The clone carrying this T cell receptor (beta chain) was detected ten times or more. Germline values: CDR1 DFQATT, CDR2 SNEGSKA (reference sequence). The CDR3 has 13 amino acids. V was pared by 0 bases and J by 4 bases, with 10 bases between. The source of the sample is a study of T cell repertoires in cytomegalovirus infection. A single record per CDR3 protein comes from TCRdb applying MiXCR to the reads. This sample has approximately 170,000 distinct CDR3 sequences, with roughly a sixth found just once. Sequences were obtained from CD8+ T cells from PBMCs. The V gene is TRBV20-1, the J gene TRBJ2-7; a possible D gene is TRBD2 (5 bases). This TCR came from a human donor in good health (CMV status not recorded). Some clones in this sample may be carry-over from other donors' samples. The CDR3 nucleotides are TGCAGTGCTAGAGATCCGGGGATGTACGAGCAGTACTTC. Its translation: CSARDPGMYEQYF.